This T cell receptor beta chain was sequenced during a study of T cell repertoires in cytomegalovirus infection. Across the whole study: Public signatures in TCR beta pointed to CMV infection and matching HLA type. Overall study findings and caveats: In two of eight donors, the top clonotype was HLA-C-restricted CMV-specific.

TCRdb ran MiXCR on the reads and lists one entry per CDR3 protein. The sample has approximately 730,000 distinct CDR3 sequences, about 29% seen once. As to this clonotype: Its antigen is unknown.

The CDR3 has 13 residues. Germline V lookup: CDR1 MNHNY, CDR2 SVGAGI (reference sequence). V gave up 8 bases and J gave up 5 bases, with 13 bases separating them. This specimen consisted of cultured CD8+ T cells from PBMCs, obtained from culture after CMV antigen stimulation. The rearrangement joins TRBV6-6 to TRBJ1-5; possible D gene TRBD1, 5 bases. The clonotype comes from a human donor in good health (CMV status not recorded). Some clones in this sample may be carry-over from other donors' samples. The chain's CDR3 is CASRGGYHQPQHF. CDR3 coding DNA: TGTGCCAGCCGCGGGGGGTACCATCAGCCCCAGCATTTT.